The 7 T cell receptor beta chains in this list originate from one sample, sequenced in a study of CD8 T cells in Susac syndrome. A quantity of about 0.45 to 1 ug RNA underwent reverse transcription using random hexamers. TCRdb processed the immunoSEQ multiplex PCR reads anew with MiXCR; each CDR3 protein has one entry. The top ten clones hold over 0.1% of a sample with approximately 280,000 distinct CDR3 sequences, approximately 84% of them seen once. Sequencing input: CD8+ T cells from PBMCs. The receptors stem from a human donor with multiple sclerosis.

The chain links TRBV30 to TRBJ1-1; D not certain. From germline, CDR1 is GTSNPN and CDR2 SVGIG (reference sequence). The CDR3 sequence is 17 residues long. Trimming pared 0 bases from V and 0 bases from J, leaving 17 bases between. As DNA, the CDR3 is TGTGCCTGGAGTGTATCGGCAGGTGGTAACTTGAACACTGAAGCTTTCTTT. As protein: CAWSVSAGGNLNTEAFF.

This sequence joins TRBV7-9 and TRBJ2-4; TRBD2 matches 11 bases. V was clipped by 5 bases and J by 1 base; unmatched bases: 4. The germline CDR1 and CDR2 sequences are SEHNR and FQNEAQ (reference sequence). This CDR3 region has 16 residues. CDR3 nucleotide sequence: TGTGCCAGCAGCCCCACTAGCGGGAGTGCCAAAAACATTCAGTACTTC. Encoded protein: CASSPTSGSAKNIQYF.

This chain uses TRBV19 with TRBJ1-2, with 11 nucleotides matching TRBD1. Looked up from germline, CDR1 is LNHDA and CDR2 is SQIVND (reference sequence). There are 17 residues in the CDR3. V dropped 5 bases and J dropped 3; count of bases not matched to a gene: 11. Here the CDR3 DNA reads TGTGCCAGTAGTGCCCGGGACAGGGGGACATCCTACTATGGCTACACCTTC. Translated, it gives CASSARDRGTSYYGYTF.

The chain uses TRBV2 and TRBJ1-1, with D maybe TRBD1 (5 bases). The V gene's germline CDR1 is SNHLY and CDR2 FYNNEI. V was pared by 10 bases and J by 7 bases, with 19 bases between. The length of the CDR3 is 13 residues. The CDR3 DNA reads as TGTGCCAACAGGAGGGTAAACCCCTGTGAAGCTTTCTTT. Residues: CANRRVNPCEAFF.

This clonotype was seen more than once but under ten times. For the CDR3, the DNA is TGTGCCAGCTCAAATCACAGGGGTAACACTGAAGCTTTCTTT. This translates into CASSNHRGNTEAFF. V usage is TRBV18 and J usage is TRBJ1-1, with 7 bases identical to TRBD1. V was clipped by 5 bases and J by 2 bases; unmatched bases: 5. The CDR3 runs to 14 residues. Germline V gene lookup returns CDR1 KGHSH and CDR2 LQKENI.

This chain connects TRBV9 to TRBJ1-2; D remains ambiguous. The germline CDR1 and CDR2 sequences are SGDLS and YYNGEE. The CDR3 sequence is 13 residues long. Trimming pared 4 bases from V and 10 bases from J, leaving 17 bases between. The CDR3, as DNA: TGTGCCAGCAGCTTAGAGACACCACCGGCCTACACCTTC. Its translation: CASSLETPPAYTF.

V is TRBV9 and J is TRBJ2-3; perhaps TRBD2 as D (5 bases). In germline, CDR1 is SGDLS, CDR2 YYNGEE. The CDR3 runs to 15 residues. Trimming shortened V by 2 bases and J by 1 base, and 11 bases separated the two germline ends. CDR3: CASSVGILRTDTQYF. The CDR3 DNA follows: TGTGCCAGCAGCGTCGGGATCCTGCGCACAGATACGCAGTATTTT.